This T cell receptor (beta chain) emerged from a study of blood T cell repertoires in COVID-19. Trimming stripped 4 bases from V and 3 bases from J, with 16 bases between. The CDR3 runs to 15 residues. In the original analysis: How many nucleated cells were present was estimated from reference gene primer amplification. Sequenced by immunoSEQ multiplex PCR; TCRdb stores in-frame clones only, minus some. The V and J calls and clone size come from that table; D and trimming were worked out from the DNA. Seen here are approximately 250,000 clones, about nine tenths observed once, and the top ten hold roughly 2.3%.

This TCR was sampled from a woman aged 40 to 50 with acute COVID-19. Sequenced: PBMCs or T cells enriched from blood (not recorded which). This rearrangement joins TRBV5-3 to TRBJ1-2, with D unclear. TRBV5-3 belongs to the ORF category, with a function that is uncertain. The CDR3: CARSPTLEDYYGYTF. The DNA of the CDR3 is TGTGCCAGAAGCCCCACGTTAGAGGATTACTATGGCTACACCTTC.